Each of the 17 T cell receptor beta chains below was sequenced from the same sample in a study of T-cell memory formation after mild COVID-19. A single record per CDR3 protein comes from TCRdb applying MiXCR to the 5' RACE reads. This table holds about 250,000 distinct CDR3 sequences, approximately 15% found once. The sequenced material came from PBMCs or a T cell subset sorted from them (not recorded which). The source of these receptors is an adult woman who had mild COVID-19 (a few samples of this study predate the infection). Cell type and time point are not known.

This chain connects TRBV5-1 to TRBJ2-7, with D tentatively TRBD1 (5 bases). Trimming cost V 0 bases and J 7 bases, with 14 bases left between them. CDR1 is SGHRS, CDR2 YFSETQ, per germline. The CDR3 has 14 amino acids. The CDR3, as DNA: TGCGCCAGCAGCTTGGAGGCCCCAGGGCTGGAGCAGTACTTC. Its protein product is CASSLEAPGLEQYF. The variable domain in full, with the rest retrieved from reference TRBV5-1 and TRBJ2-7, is KAGVTQTPRYLIKTRGQQVTLSCSPISGHRSVSWYQQTPGQGLQFLFEYFSETQRNKGNFPGRFSGRQFSNSRSEMNVSTLELGDSALYLCASSLEAPGLEQYFGPGTRLTVT.

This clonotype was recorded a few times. CDR3 DNA sequence: TGTGCCACCAGTGAGCCCAGGGATCACACTGAAGCTTTCTTT. Residues: CATSEPRDHTEAFF. The V call is TRBV24-1, the J call TRBJ1-1; perhaps TRBD1 as D (5 bases). The V end was cut by 4 bases, the J end by 3 bases, with 11 bases between. This CDR3 contains 14 residues. Germline CDR1 and CDR2: KGHDR and SFDVKD.

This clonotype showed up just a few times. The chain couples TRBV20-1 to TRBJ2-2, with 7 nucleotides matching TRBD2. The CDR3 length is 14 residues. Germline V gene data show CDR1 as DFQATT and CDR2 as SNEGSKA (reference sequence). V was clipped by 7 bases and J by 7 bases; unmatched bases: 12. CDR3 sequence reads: CSGARGVACGELFF. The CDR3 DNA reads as TGCAGTGGGGCCCGGGGGGTAGCATGCGGGGAGCTGTTTTTT.

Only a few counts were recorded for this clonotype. CDR3 DNA sequence: TGTGCCAGCAGCCCAGGGCCCATTCACCAGACTGGGGCCAACGTCCTGACTTTC. This encodes CASSPGPIHQTGANVLTF. The chain links TRBV7-9 to TRBJ2-6; TRBD1 might be the D (5 bases). Trimming removed 5 bases from V and 2 bases from J, with 19 bases in between. Germline V gene lookup returns CDR1 SEHNR and CDR2 FQNEAQ (reference sequence). This CDR3 spans 18 amino acids. The whole variable domain, remainder taken from reference TRBV7-9 and TRBJ2-6, is DTGVSQNPRHKITKRGQNVTFRCDPISEHNRLYWYRQTLGQGPEFLTYFQNEAQLEKSRLLSDRFSAERPKGSFSTLEIQRTEQGDSAMYLCASSPGPIHQTGANVLTFGAGSRLTVL.

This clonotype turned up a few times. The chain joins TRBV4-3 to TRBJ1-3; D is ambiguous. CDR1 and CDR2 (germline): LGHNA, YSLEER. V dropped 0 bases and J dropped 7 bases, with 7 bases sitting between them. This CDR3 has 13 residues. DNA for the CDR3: TGCGCCAGCAGCCAAGAACTCAGGAACACCATATATTTT. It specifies CASSQELRNTIYF.

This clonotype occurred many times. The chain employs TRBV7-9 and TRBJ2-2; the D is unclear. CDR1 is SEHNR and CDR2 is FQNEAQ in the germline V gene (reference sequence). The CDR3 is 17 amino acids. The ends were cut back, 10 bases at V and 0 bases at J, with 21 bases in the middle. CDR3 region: CAIPVWQAPTNTGELFF. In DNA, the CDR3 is TGTGCCATACCGGTGTGGCAGGCACCCACGAACACCGGGGAGCTGTTTTTT.

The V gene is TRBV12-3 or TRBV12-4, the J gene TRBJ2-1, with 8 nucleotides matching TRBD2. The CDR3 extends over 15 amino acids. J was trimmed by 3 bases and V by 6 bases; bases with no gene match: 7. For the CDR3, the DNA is TGTGCCAGCAGCTCGACGGGGGGGAACTACAATGAGCAGTTCTTC. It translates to CASSSTGGNYNEQFF.

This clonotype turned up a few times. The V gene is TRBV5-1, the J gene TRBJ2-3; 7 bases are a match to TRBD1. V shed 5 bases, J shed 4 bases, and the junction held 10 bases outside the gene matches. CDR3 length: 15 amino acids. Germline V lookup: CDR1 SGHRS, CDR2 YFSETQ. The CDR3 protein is CASRQQGTRADTQYF. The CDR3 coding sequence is TGCGCCAGCAGGCAACAGGGGACCCGGGCAGATACGCAGTATTTT.

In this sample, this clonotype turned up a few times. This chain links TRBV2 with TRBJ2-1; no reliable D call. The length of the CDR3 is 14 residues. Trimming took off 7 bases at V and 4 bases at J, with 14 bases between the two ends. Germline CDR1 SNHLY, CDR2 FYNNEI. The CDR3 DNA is TGTGCCAGCATGGCTTCTACTCTATACAATGAGCAGTTCTTC. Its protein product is CASMASTLYNEQFF.

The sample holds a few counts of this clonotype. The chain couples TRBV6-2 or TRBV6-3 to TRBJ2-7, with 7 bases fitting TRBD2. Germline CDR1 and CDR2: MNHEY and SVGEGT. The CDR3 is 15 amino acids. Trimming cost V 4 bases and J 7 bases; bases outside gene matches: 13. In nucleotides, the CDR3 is TGTGCCAGCAGTTCTGGGGCTAGCGGCACACAAGAGCAGTACTTC. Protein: CASSSGASGTQEQYF.

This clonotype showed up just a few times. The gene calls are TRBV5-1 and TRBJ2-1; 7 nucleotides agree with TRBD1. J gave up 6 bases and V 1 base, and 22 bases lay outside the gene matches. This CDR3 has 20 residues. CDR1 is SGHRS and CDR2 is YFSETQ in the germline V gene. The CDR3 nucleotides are TGCGCCAGCAGCTTGACCAGGGGACAGTCTAGTAGCCGATGGGCCAATGAGCAGTTCTTC. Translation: CASSLTRGQSSSRWANEQFF.

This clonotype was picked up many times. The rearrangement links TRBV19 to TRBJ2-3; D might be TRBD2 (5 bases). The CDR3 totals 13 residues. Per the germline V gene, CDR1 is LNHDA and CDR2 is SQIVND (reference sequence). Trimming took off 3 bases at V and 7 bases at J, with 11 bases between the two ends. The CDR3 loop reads CASSIRGVNTQYF. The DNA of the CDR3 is TGTGCCAGTAGTATCCGGGGTGTAAATACGCAGTATTTT.

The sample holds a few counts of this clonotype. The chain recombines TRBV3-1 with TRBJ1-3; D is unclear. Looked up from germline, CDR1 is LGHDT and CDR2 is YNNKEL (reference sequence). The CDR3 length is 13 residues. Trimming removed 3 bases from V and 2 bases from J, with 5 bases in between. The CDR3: CASSHGTGNTIYF. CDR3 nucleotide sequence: TGTGCCAGCAGCCACGGGACTGGAAACACCATATATTTT.

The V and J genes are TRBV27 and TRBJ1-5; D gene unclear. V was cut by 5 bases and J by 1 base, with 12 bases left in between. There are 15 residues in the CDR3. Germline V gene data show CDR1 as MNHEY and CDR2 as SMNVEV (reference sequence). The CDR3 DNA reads TGTGCCAGCAGTATCTCCTCAGAGAGCAATCAGCCCCAGCATTTT. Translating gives CASSISSESNQPQHF.

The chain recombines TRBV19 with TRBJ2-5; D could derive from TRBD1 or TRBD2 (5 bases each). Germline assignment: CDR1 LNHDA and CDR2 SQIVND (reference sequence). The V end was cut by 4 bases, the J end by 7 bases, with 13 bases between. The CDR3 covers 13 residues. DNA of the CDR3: TGTGCCAGTAGTAGGACAAGCGGCGGGACCCAGTACTTC. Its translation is CASSRTSGGTQYF.

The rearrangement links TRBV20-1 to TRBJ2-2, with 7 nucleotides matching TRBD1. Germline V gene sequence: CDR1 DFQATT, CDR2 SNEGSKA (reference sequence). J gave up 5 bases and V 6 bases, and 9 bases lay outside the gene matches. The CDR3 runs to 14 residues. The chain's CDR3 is CSAPRAGGTGELFF. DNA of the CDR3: TGCAGTGCCCCAAGGGCAGGGGGAACCGGGGAGCTGTTTTTT.

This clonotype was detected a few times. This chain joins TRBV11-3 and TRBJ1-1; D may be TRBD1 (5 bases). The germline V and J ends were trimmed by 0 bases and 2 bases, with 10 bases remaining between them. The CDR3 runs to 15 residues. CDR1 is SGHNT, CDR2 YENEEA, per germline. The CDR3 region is CASSLEPGTNTEAFF. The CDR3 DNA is TGTGCCAGCAGCTTAGAACCGGGGACTAACACTGAAGCTTTCTTT.